The present T cell receptor (beta chain) was sequenced within a study of T cell changes during pregnancy in multiple sclerosis. TCRdb's table, derived via immunoSEQ multiplex PCR, lists solely in-frame clones and lacks some. The sample lists 40,000 to 50,000 clones, about 93% seen once, with approximately 0.49% in the top ten. The germline V and J ends were trimmed by 0 bases and 11 bases, with 22 bases remaining between them. There are 16 residues in the CDR3. Germline V lookup: CDR1 KGHSH, CDR2 LQKENI. The sample in question was CD4+ T cells from peripheral blood mononuclear cells, obtained in the first trimester of pregnancy. The rearrangement uses TRBV18 and TRBJ1-1, with D possibly TRBD1 on 5 matching bases. This receptor was identified in a female donor with multiple sclerosis, enrolled in a pregnancy study. In DNA, the CDR3 is TGTGCCAGCTCACCACCCGTAAGACAGATCCCACTTGGCGCTTTCTTT. As protein: CASSPPVRQIPLGAFF.